This paragraph covers one T cell receptor (beta chain) sequence. Its antigen is currently unknown. This entry comes from a study of T cell clones after liver transplantation. Overall study results and limits: Post-transplant, graft-donor-reactive CD4 TCRbeta sequences in blood dropped significantly in most of the 8 subjects.

The CDR3 spans 14 residues. With 5 bases removed from V and 4 bases from J, the gap between germline ends came to 11 bases. The V gene's germline CDR1 is SGHDN and CDR2 FVKESK. Sequencing used immunoSEQ multiplex PCR; TCRdb keeps in-frame clones, though not all of them. The sample consists of roughly 55,000 clones, roughly 70% of them appearing once. The V gene is TRBV14, the J gene TRBJ2-2; TRBD2 is a possible D gene (6 bases). Sequenced here: CD4+ T cells from blood, sampled 54 months after liver transplant. The source of this sequence is a human patient who received a liver transplant. Some T cells may be supplied by the graft donor. CDR3 bases: TGTGCCAGCAGCTGGAGGGTCGGCACCGGGGAGCTGTTTTTT. This gives the protein CASSWRVGTGELFF.